The source of this TCR beta chain is a study of blood T cell repertoires in COVID-19. For the study at large: There were acute and convalescent COVID-19 samples, and they came from the United States, Italy and Spain.

This clone was seen just once. The CDR3 sequence is 16 residues long. CDR1 PRHDT and CDR2 FYEKMQ come from the germline V gene (reference sequence). The trim removed 5 bases at V and 4 bases at J, leaving 12 bases unmatched. Original methodology: Scientists estimated how many nucleated cells there were by amplifying reference gene primers. Sequenced by immunoSEQ multiplex PCR; TCRdb stores in-frame clones only, minus some. That table supplies the V and J calls and clone size; D and trimming were determined from the DNA. The table has 200,000 to 250,000 clones, 80% to 90% seen once. This receptor was identified in a man aged 50 to 60 who had recovered from COVID-19. Sequencing used peripheral blood. The V gene is TRBV13, the J gene TRBJ2-7, with 9 bases identical to TRBD1. The CDR3 reads CASSLLKQGAVYEQYF. The CDR3 DNA reads as TGTGCCAGCAGCCTTTTAAAACAGGGGGCGGTGTACGAGCAGTACTTC.